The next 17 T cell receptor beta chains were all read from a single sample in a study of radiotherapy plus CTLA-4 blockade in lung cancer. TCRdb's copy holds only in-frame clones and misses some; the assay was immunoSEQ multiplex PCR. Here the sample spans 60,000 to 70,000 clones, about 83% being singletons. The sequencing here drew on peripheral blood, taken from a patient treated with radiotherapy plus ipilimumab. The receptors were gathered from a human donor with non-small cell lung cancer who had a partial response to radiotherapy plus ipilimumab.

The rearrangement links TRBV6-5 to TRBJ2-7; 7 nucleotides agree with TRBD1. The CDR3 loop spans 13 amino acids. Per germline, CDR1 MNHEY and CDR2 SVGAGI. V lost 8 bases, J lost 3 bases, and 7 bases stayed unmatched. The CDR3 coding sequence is TGTGCCAGCGGAGGACAGGCGCACTACGAGCAGTACTTC. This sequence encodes CASGGQAHYEQYF.

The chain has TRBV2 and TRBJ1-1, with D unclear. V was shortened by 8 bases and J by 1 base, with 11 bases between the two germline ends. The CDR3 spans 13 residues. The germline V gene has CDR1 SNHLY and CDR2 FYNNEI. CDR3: CASAWGENTEAFF. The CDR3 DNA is TGTGCCAGCGCCTGGGGAGAGAACACTGAAGCTTTCTTT.

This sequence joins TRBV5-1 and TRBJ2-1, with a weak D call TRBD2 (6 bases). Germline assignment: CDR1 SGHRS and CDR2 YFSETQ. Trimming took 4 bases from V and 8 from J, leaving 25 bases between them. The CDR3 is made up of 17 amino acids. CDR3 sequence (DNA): TGCGCCAGCAGCCTCTGGGGGGAAATTAGGAGTATGGATGAGCAGTTCTTC. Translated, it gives CASSLWGEIRSMDEQFF. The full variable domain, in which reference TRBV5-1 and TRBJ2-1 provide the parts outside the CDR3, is KAGVTQTPRYLIKTRGQQVTLSCSPISGHRSVSWYQQTPGQGLQFLFEYFSETQRNKGNFPGRFSGRQFSNSRSEMNVSTLELGDSALYLCASSLWGEIRSMDEQFFGPGTRLTVL.

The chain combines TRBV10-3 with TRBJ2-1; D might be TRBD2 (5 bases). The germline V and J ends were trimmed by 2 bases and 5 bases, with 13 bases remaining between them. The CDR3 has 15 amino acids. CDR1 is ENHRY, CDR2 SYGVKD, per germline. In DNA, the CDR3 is TGTGCCATCAGTGAGGGCCAGGTTAGCGACAATGAGCAGTTCTTC. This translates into CAISEGQVSDNEQFF.

The CDR3 is CASSSKTGGRTDTQYF. CDR3 sequence (DNA): TGCGCCAGCAGCTCGAAGACAGGGGGACGCACAGATACGCAGTATTTT. The chain links TRBV5-1 to TRBJ2-3; 9 nucleotides agree with TRBD1. The CDR3 contains 16 residues. Germline-derived CDR1 and CDR2 are SGHRS and YFSETQ. Trimming removed 3 bases from V and 1 base from J; junction bases left unmatched: 6.

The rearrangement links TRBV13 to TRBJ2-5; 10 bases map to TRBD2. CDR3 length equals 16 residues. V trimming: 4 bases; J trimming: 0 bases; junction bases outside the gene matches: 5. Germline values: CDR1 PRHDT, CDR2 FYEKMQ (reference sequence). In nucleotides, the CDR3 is TGTGCCAGCAGCTCCTGGACTAGCGGAGACCAAGAGACCCAGTACTTC. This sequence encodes CASSSWTSGDQETQYF.

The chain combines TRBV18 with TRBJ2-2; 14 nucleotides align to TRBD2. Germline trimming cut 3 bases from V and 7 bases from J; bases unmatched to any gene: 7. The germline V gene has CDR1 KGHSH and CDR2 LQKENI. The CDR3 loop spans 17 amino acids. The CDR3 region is CASSPQGLAGVNGELFF. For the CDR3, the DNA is TGTGCCAGCTCACCGCAGGGACTAGCGGGAGTAAACGGGGAGCTGTTTTTT.

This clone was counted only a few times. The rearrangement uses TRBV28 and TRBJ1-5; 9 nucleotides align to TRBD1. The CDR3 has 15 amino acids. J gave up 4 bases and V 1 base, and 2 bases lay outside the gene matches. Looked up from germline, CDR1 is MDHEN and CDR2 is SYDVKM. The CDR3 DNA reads TGTGCCAGCAGTTTATACGGGACAGGGAATCAGCCCCAGCATTTT. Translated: CASSLYGTGNQPQHF.

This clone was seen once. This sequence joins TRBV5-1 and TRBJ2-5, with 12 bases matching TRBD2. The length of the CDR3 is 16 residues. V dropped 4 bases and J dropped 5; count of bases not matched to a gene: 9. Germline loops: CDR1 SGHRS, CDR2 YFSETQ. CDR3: CASSTGLAGTWETQYF. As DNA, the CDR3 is TGCGCCAGCAGCACCGGACTAGCGGGGACGTGGGAGACCCAGTACTTC.

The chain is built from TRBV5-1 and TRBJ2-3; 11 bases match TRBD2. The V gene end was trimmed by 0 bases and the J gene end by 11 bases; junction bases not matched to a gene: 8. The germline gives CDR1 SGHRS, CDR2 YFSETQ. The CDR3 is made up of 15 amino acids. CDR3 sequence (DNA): TGCGCCAGCAGCTTGGAACTAGCGGGAGAAGGAGGGCAGTATTTT. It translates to CASSLELAGEGGQYF. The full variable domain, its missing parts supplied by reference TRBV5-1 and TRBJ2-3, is KAGVTQTPRYLIKTRGQQVTLSCSPISGHRSVSWYQQTPGQGLQFLFEYFSETQRNKGNFPGRFSGRQFSNSRSEMNVSTLELGDSALYLCASSLELAGEGGQYFGPGTRLTVL.

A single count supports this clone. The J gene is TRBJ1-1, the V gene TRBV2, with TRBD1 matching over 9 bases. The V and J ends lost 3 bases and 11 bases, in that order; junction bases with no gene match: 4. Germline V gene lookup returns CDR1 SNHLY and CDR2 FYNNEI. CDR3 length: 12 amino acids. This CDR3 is CASSDLTGGAFF. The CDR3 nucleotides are TGTGCCAGCAGTGACCTGACAGGGGGTGCTTTCTTT.

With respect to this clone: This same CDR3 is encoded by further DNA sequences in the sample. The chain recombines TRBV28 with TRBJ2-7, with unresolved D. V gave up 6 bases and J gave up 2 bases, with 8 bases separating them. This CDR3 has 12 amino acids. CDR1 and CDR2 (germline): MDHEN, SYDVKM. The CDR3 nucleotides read TGTGCCAGCAGCCTGGCTCCCTACGAGCAGTACTTC. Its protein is CASSLAPYEQYF.

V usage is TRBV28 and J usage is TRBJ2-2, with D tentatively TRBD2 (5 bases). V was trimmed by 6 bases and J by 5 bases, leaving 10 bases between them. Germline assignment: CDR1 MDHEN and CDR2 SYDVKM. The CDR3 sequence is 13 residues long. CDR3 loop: CASRGSSTGELFF. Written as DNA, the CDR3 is TGTGCCAGCAGAGGGAGTTCTACCGGGGAGCTGTTTTTT.

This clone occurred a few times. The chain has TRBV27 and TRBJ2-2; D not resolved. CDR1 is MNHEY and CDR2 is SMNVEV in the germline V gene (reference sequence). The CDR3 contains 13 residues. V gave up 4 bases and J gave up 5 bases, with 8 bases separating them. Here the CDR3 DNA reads TGTGCCAGCAGTTGGAAGAGGACCGGGGAGCTGTTTTTT. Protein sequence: CASSWKRTGELFF.

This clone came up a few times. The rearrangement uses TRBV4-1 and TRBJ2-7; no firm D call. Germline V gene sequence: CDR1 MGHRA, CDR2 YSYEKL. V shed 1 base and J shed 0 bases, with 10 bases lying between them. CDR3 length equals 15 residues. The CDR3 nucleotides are TGCGCCAGCAGCCAAGTGGTAGGAGCCTCCTACGAGCAGTACTTC. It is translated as CASSQVVGASYEQYF.

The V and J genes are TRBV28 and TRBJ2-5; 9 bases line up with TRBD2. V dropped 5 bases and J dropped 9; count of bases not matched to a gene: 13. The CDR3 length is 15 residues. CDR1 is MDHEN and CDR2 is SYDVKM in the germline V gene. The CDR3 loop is CASSKSGTSISPQYF. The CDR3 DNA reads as TGTGCCAGCAGTAAATCCGGGACTAGCATCTCCCCCCAGTACTTC.

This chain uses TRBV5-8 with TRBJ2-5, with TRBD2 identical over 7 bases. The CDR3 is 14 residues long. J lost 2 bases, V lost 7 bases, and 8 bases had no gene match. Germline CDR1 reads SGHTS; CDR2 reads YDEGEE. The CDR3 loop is CASFRQAGQETQYF. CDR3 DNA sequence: TGTGCCAGCTTCCGGCAAGCGGGACAAGAGACCCAGTACTTC.